These 5 T cell receptor beta chains were all obtained from the same sample, sequenced in a study of blood T cell repertoires in COVID-19. Some clones are missing from TCRdb's copy, which holds only in-frame ones; the method was immunoSEQ multiplex PCR. This sample yields about 140,000 clones, of which 85% to 90% are seen a single time; about 1.5% belongs to the top ten. What was sequenced was peripheral blood. These receptors all stem from a woman aged 55-70 years with acute or convalescent COVID-19.

The CDR3 DNA reads as TGCGCCAGCAGCCCGGGACTAGCGGGGGGCTTGACTAATGAGCAGTTCTTC. Protein product: CASSPGLAGGLTNEQFF. This chain uses TRBV5-1 with TRBJ2-1; 15 bases map to TRBD2. Losses at the gene ends were 4 bases for V and 7 bases for J; bases not matched to a gene: 9. The CDR3 has 17 residues. CDR1 and CDR2 (germline): SGHRS, YFSETQ.

The chain joins TRBV12-3 or TRBV12-4 to TRBJ2-1; 8 nucleotides match TRBD2. This CDR3 has 13 amino acids. V shed 1 base and J 10 bases; nucleotides not matched to a gene: 3. The CDR3 nucleotides read TGTGCCAGCAGTTTAGGGCTAGCGGGCGAGCAGTTCTTC. Its translation: CASSLGLAGEQFF.

The chain uses TRBV19 and TRBJ1-1; a weak D match, TRBD1 (5 bases). Trimming pared 6 bases from V and 3 bases from J, leaving 17 bases between. The germline CDR1 and CDR2 sequences are LNHDA and SQIVND (reference sequence). The CDR3 is 15 residues long. This CDR3 is CASRRGTAGDTEAFF. CDR3 coding DNA: TGTGCCAGTAGGCGTGGGACGGCGGGGGACACTGAAGCTTTCTTT.

The chain has TRBV18 and TRBJ2-5; 11 positions match TRBD1. The length of the CDR3 is 16 residues. The V segment lost 4 bases and the J segment 5 bases; nucleotides outside the gene matches: 9. From germline, CDR1 is KGHSH and CDR2 LQKENI. The chain's CDR3 is CASSRQKDRGLETQYF. CDR3 bases: TGTGCCAGCTCACGCCAAAAGGACAGGGGGCTGGAGACCCAGTACTTC. Variable domain in full (rest from reference TRBV18 and TRBJ2-5): NAGVMQNPRHLVRRRGQEARLRCSPMKGHSHVYWYRQLPEEGLKFMVYLQKENIIDESGMPKERFSAEFPKEGPSILRIQQVVRGDSAAYFCASSRQKDRGLETQYFGPGTRLLVL.

J is TRBJ2-1 and V is TRBV6-2 or TRBV6-3; TRBD2 aligns across 10 bases. The germline V gene encodes CDR1 MNHEY and CDR2 SVGEGT. There are 16 residues in the CDR3. J lost 6 bases, V lost 5 bases, and 10 bases had no gene match. In DNA, the CDR3 is TGTGCCAGCAGTCTCTTAGGGCTAGCGGGGGCCAATGAGCAGTTCTTC. Protein sequence: CASSLLGLAGANEQFF.